The next 15 T cell receptor beta chains were all read from a single sample in a study of blood T cell repertoires in COVID-19. Profiled with immunoSEQ multiplex PCR; TCRdb holds only in-frame clones, not every one. The data show approximately 150,000 clones, 75% to 90% seen once. The sequenced sample consisted of peripheral blood. Source of these receptors: an elderly man with acute or convalescent COVID-19.

This chain joins TRBV5-1 and TRBJ1-1; D is ambiguous. The CDR3 spans 15 residues. The V gene's germline CDR1 is SGHRS and CDR2 YFSETQ. Between the trimmed V and J ends, which lost 4 bases and 0 bases, there was a span of 13 bases. CDR3 sequence (DNA): TGCGCCAGCAGCCCCTTGGGCATATTGAACACTGAAGCTTTCTTT. It is translated as CASSPLGILNTEAFF.

The V gene is TRBV25-1, the J gene TRBJ1-1, with D hard to call. This CDR3 region has 14 residues. The germline gives CDR1 MGHDK, CDR2 SYGVNS. The ends were cut back, 6 bases at V and 0 bases at J, with 11 bases in the middle. The CDR3 sequence is CASRESGLNTEAFF. The CDR3 coding sequence is TGTGCCAGCAGAGAGTCGGGTTTGAACACTGAAGCTTTCTTT.

The chain joins TRBV7-9 to TRBJ2-5, with TRBD2 matching 13 bases. This CDR3 contains 17 residues. Losses at the gene ends were 4 bases for V and 2 bases for J; bases not matched to a gene: 7. Per the germline V gene, CDR1 is SEHNR and CDR2 is FQNEAQ (reference sequence). CDR3 region: CASSSVTSGGVQETQYF. CDR3 coding DNA: TGTGCCAGCAGCTCCGTCACTAGCGGGGGGGTACAAGAGACCCAGTACTTC.

This rearrangement joins TRBV28 to TRBJ1-1; 7 bases map to TRBD1. This CDR3 region has 15 residues. The V gene end was trimmed by 5 bases and the J gene end by 3 bases; junction bases not matched to a gene: 9. From germline, CDR1 is MDHEN and CDR2 SYDVKM. The CDR3 loop reads CASSPIDREDTEAFF. The DNA for the CDR3 is TGTGCCAGCAGTCCTATAGACAGGGAGGACACTGAAGCTTTCTTT.

This rearrangement joins TRBV6-5 to TRBJ2-1, with D perhaps matching TRBD2 (6 bases). Germline CDR1 and CDR2: MNHEY and SVGAGI. The V and J ends lost 0 bases and 7 bases respectively, with 13 bases between them. The CDR3 totals 15 residues. The CDR3 nucleotides read TGTGCCAGCAGTTACTCGACGGGGGTAGGGAATGAGCAGTTCTTC. Protein sequence: CASSYSTGVGNEQFF.

The V and J genes are TRBV11-2 and TRBJ2-1; 7 bases map to TRBD2. Germline CDR1 is SGHAT and CDR2 is FQNNGV. This CDR3 is built from 15 residues. Trimming cost V 2 bases and J 4 bases; bases outside gene matches: 5. This CDR3 reads CASSLRQAGYNEQFF. The CDR3 region has the DNA TGTGCCAGCAGCTTAAGGCAAGCGGGGTACAATGAGCAGTTCTTC.

This clone appeared once. The DNA of the CDR3 is TGTCCCACAAAAACACAACCGCGCCCGGGTCTCTACGAGCAGTACTTC. It translates to CPTKTQPRPGLYEQYF. The V and J genes are TRBV27 and TRBJ2-7, with no clear D. This CDR3 contains 16 residues. Germline V lookup: CDR1 MNHEY, CDR2 SMNVEV (reference sequence).

This clone was picked up a small number of times. The rearrangement joins TRBV19 to TRBJ1-1; D is ambiguous. V was clipped by 5 bases and J by 3 bases, with 13 bases between them. CDR1 and CDR2 from the germline V gene are LNHDA and SQIVND (reference sequence). This CDR3 contains 14 residues. For the CDR3, the DNA is TGTGCCAGTAGTGGAGGCCGGGCCCACACTGAAGCTTTCTTT. Protein sequence: CASSGGRAHTEAFF. The whole variable domain, filled in from reference TRBV19 and TRBJ1-1, reads DGGITQSPKYLFRKEGQNVTLSCEQNLNHDAMYWYRQDPGQGLRLIYYSQIVNDFQKGDIAEGYSVSREKKESFPLTVTSAQKNPTAFYLCASSGGRAHTEAFFGQGTRLTVV.

The V call is TRBV9, the J call TRBJ2-1, with 7 bases lining up with TRBD2. Losses at the gene ends were 2 bases for V and 5 bases for J; bases not matched to a gene: 4. Germline lookup yields CDR1 SGDLS and CDR2 YYNGEE. This CDR3 has 14 residues. DNA of the CDR3: TGTGCCAGCAGCGTGATGGGAGGGGACAATGAGCAGTTCTTC. Amino acids: CASSVMGGDNEQFF.

The V call is TRBV29-1, the J call TRBJ2-1; 10 bases map to TRBD1. The germline V gene encodes CDR1 SQVTM and CDR2 ANQGSEA. V lost 2 bases to trimming and J lost 5 bases; unmatched junction nucleotides: 12. This CDR3 is built from 17 residues. CDR3 sequence (DNA): TGCAGCGTTGAATTTCCTCCGGGACAGGGGAACCACAATGAGCAGTTCTTC. Translating it yields CSVEFPPGQGNHNEQFF.

The chain carries TRBV5-6 and TRBJ1-1, with 7 bases identical to TRBD1. Germline V lookup: CDR1 SGHDT, CDR2 YYEEEE. Trimming at V came to 3 bases and at J to 7 bases, leaving 12 bases not matched to a gene. The CDR3 runs 15 residues. The CDR3 region is CASSSVGRGYDEAFF. The CDR3 DNA is TGTGCCAGCAGCTCCGTCGGCAGGGGGTACGATGAAGCTTTCTTT.

V gene TRBV5-1 combines with J gene TRBJ2-1; TRBD2 matches 13 bases. Germline-derived CDR1 and CDR2 are SGHRS and YFSETQ. With V trimmed by 0 bases and J by 5 bases, 2 bases remained unmatched. CDR3 size: 16 residues. The CDR3 DNA follows: TGCGCCAGCAGCTTGGGAGGACTAGCGGGAGACAATGAGCAGTTCTTC. Residues: CASSLGGLAGDNEQFF.

This clone has a handful of counts. This sequence joins TRBV18 and TRBJ1-3; D is unresolved. Germline V CDR1 and CDR2: KGHSH, LQKENI. With 0 bases removed from V and 2 bases from J, the gap between germline ends came to 5 bases. The CDR3 spans 14 residues. Here the CDR3 reads CASSPPRTGNTIYF. The CDR3 DNA follows: TGTGCCAGCTCACCACCCAGGACTGGAAACACCATATATTTT.

The chain joins TRBV7-9 to TRBJ2-7; D possibly corresponds to TRBD1 (5 bases). The CDR3 is 14 amino acids. Germline loops: CDR1 SEHNR, CDR2 FQNEAQ (reference sequence). V was clipped by 0 bases and J by 1 base, with 7 bases between them. The CDR3 loop reads CASSLAGVSYEQYF. Written as DNA, the CDR3 is TGTGCCAGCAGCTTAGCAGGGGTTTCCTACGAGCAGTACTTC.

This rearrangement joins TRBV5-4 to TRBJ2-3; weak D call: TRBD2 (7 bases). This CDR3 is 14 amino acids long. CDR1 and CDR2 (germline): SGHNT, YYREEE (reference sequence). Trimming pared 1 base from V and 5 bases from J, leaving 11 bases between. DNA for the CDR3: TGTGCCAGCAGCTTGCGGGGGGCAGAAGATACGCAGTATTTT. This encodes CASSLRGAEDTQYF.